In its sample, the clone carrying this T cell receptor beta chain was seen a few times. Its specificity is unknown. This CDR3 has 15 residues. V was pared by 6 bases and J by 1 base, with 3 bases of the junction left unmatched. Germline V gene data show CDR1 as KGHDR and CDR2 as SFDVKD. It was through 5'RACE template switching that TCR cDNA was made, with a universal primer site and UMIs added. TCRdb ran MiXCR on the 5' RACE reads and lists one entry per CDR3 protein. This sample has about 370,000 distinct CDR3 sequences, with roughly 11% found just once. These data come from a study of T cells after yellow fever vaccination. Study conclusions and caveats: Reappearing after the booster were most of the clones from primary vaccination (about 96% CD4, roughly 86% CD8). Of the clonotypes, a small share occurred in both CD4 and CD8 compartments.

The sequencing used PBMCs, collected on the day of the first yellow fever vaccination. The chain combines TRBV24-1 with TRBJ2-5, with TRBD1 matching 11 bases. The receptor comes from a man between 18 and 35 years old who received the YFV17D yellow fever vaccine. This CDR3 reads CATSPGTGGQETQYF. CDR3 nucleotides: TGTGCCACCAGTCCCGGGACAGGGGGCCAAGAGACCCAGTACTTC.